This is a list of T cell receptor beta chains from one sample in a study of tumor-infiltrating lymphocytes in oesophageal squamous cell carcinoma. TCRdb reprocessed the PCR reads with MiXCR, giving one entry per CDR3 protein. The sample holds about 13,000 distinct CDR3 sequences, 46% seen once. The sample comprised blood. The receptors shown here come from a male donor with esophageal squamous cell carcinoma. CDR3s include the opening cysteine and the closing phenylalanine or tryptophan. D genes are given only for firm matches. Where a row states a size, it is once, few, many or the class of an expanded clone; other rows omit it.

d_gene | j_gene | v_gene | abundance | CDR3nt | CDR3aa
TRBD2 | TRBJ2-4 | TRBV3-1 | few | TGTGCCAGCAGCCAAGGGGCTAGCGGAGACGGGCAGTACTTC | CASSQGASGDGQYF
- | TRBJ2-3 | TRBV12-3/TRBV12-4 | - | TGTGCCAGCAGAGCCGCCCTTTCCAAGGGAGATACGCAGTATTTT | CASRAALSKGDTQYF
TRBD2 | TRBJ2-1 | TRBV7-3 | few | TGTGCCAGCAGCTCACGGGGGGGCCGAGGCAATGAGCAGTTCTTC | CASSSRGGRGNEQFF
TRBD2 | TRBJ2-5 | TRBV19 | many | TGTGCCAGTAGTATACTAGCGGGAGGCCAAGAGACCCAGTACTTC | CASSILAGGQETQYF
TRBD2 | TRBJ2-7 | TRBV6-1 | many | TGTGCCAGCAGGTCGGGAGGGGCCGACGAGCAGTACTTC | CASRSGGADEQYF
- | TRBJ2-7 | TRBV7-2 | - | TGTGCCAGCAGCCCCCGGGCGCGCTACGAGCAGTACTTC | CASSPRARYEQYF
- | TRBJ2-5 | TRBV28 | medium-sized | TGTGCCAGCAGTAGCGGAAACCAAGAGACCCAGTACTTC | CASSSGNQETQYF
- | TRBJ2-7 | TRBV5-1 | - | TGCGCCAGCAGCCTGGTTGGGGTATACGAGCAGTACTTC | CASSLVGVYEQYF
- | TRBJ1-6 | TRBV7-2 | - | TGTGCCAGCAGCTTAGTATCCGGGAGTTACACCTCCTATAATTCACCCCTCCACTTT | CASSLVSGSYTSYNSPLHF
- | TRBJ2-3 | TRBV11-3 | - | TGTGCCAGCAGCTTAGATGGAAGCTCAGATACGCAGTATTTT | CASSLDGSSDTQYF
- | TRBJ2-5 | TRBV14 | many | TGTGCCAGCAGCCCCCGGGCTTACCAAGAGACCCAGTACTTC | CASSPRAYQETQYF
- | TRBJ2-7 | TRBV7-2 | - | TGTGCCAGCAGCTGGAGCTCCTACGAGCAGTACTTC | CASSWSSYEQYF
TRBD1 | TRBJ2-5 | TRBV10-2 | few | TGCGCCAGCAACTCGGGACAGGCAGAGACCCAGTACTTC | CASNSGQAETQYF
TRBD2 | TRBJ2-1 | TRBV11-3 | medium-sized | TGTGCCAGCAGCCTCGGGACTAGCGGAGTCTACAATGAGCAGTTCTTC | CASSLGTSGVYNEQFF
- | TRBJ2-5 | TRBV5-1 | - | TGCGCCAGCAGCTTCGTGGCCGAAGAGACCCAGTACTTC | CASSFVAEETQYF
TRBD1 | TRBJ2-1 | TRBV12-3/TRBV12-4 | - | TGTGCCAGCAGTCGTAGACAGGGGCTACACAATGAGCAGTTCTTC | CASSRRQGLHNEQFF
TRBD2 | TRBJ2-3 | TRBV11-2 | - | TGTGCCACCGGGAGGATCACAGATACGCAGTATTTT | CATGRITDTQYF
TRBD2 | TRBJ2-7 | TRBV3-1 | - | TGTGCCAGCAGCCTGAGAACTAGCGGGGTTGCCTACGAGCAGTACTTC | CASSLRTSGVAYEQYF
TRBD1 | TRBJ2-5 | TRBV11-2 | - | TGTGCCAGCAGCGCGAGGACAGGGGGCTACAATGAGCAGTACTTC | CASSARTGGYNEQYF
- | TRBJ2-2 | TRBV11-3 | many | TGTGCCAGCAGCTTAGCAGCAACCGGGGAGCTGTTTTTT | CASSLAATGELFF
- | TRBJ1-1 | TRBV7-6 | - | TGTGCCAGCAGCTTAGATCAGGGCGGGGTCGTGAACACTGAAGCTTTCTTT | CASSLDQGGVVNTEAFF
- | TRBJ2-5 | TRBV28 | many | TGTGCCAGCAGTTCCCCGGGGAGCGGGCAAGAGACCCAGTACTTC | CASSSPGSGQETQYF
TRBD2 | TRBJ2-1 | TRBV24-1 | - | TGTGCCACCAGTGATCCGCAGGGACTAGAACGGAATGAGCAGTTCTTC | CATSDPQGLERNEQFF
- | TRBJ2-1 | TRBV25-1 | many | TGTGCCAGCAGTGAACACGGGGAGCCCTACAATGAGCAGTTCTTC | CASSEHGEPYNEQFF
TRBD2 | TRBJ2-3 | TRBV5-1 | - | TGCGCCAGCAGGGGAGTAGCGGGAGAAACAGATACGCAGTATTTT | CASRGVAGETDTQYF
- | TRBJ2-7 | TRBV6-1 | medium-sized | TGTGCCAGCAGTAGCCGGGACAAACTCTACGAGCAGTACTTC | CASSSRDKLYEQYF
- | TRBJ2-1 | TRBV4-2 | few | TGTGCCAGCAGCCATCGAGACAATGAGCAGTTCTTC | CASSHRDNEQFF
TRBD2 | TRBJ2-1 | TRBV12-3/TRBV12-4 | - | TGTGCCAGCAGTTTAGCGCGGCAACTAGCGGGGGAGCAGTTCTTC | CASSLARQLAGEQFF
TRBD2 | TRBJ2-1 | TRBV10-2 | - | TGCGCCAGCAGTGCGGGAGGGCCCTCCTACGAGCAGTTCTTC | CASSAGGPSYEQFF
- | TRBJ2-5 | TRBV28 | once | TGTGCCAGCAGTCGTAATTCTGCGGGGCAAGAGACCCAGTACTTC | CASSRNSAGQETQYF
TRBD1 | TRBJ2-7 | TRBV7-6 | - | TGTGCCAGCAGCCGGAACCCGGGACAGGGATACGACGAGCAGTACTTC | CASSRNPGQGYDEQYF
TRBD1 | TRBJ2-2 | TRBV28 | - | TGTGCCAGCAGTTTTGACAGGGGGGGGTTCGGGGAGCTGTTTTTT | CASSFDRGGFGELFF
TRBD2 | TRBJ2-5 | TRBV7-9 | medium-sized | TGTGCCAGCAGCTTAACAGCGGGATACCAAGAGACCCAGTACTTC | CASSLTAGYQETQYF
- | TRBJ1-5 | TRBV18 | - | TGTGCCAGCTCACCATTGAGGACGGGGAATCAGCCCCAGCATTTT | CASSPLRTGNQPQHF
TRBD1 | TRBJ1-1 | TRBV5-4 | many | TGTGCCAGCAGCCCCGGGACAGGGGGCGATGAAGCTTTCTTT | CASSPGTGGDEAFF
TRBD1 | TRBJ2-7 | TRBV12-3/TRBV12-4 | many | TGTGCCAGCAGTTCCTCGACAGGGGACTACGAGCAGTACTTC | CASSSSTGDYEQYF
- | TRBJ1-4 | TRBV11-3 | few | TGTGCCAGCAGCTTAGCCAGGGGACCTCCAACTAATGAAAAACTGTTTTTT | CASSLARGPPTNEKLFF
- | TRBJ1-5 | TRBV6-1 | - | TGTGCCAGCAGAACAGGAAACAATCAGCCCCAGCATTTT | CASRTGNNQPQHF
- | TRBJ2-7 | TRBV18 | - | TGTGCCAGCTCACCATCGGGTAGAACTATCTACGAGCAGTACTTC | CASSPSGRTIYEQYF
TRBD2 | TRBJ2-1 | TRBV7-3 | - | TGTGCCAGCAGCTTAAGGGGACTAGCCTCCAATGAGCAGTTCTTC | CASSLRGLASNEQFF
TRBD2 | TRBJ2-1 | TRBV6-1 | - | TGTGCCAGCAAAGGACTAGCGGGAGCCTCGTTCAATGAGCAGTTCTTC | CASKGLAGASFNEQFF
- | TRBJ2-6 | TRBV6-1 | medium-sized | TGTGCCGTCCACCGGGTGGGGGCCAACGTCCTGACTTTC | CAVHRVGANVLTF
- | TRBJ2-3 | TRBV7-2 | - | TGTGCCAGCAGCTCGGACTCGAGCACAGATACGCAGTATTTT | CASSSDSSTDTQYF
TRBD2 | TRBJ2-1 | TRBV18 | - | TGTGCCAGCTCACCACCGATGACTAGCGGGAACAATGAGCAGTTCTTC | CASSPPMTSGNNEQFF
- | TRBJ2-7 | TRBV7-2 | - | TGTGCCAGCAGCTTAGCGCTTATGGGCCTGAGCTCCTACGAGCAGTACTTC | CASSLALMGLSSYEQYF
TRBD1 | TRBJ2-7 | TRBV6-8 | - | TGTGCCAGCAGACTAAAGGGGACAGGACCTTTTTACGAGCAGTACTTC | CASRLKGTGPFYEQYF
- | TRBJ2-7 | TRBV12-3/TRBV12-4 | - | TGTGCCAGCAGTTTGAGGTTCTCCTACGAGCAGTACTTC | CASSLRFSYEQYF
TRBD2 | TRBJ2-7 | TRBV6-1 | - | TGTGCCACCCGACTAGCGGTCCAATACGAGCAGTACTTC | CATRLAVQYEQYF
- | TRBJ2-7 | TRBV10-3 | - | TGTGCCATCAGTGATCAAAGAAGCGAGCAGTACTTC | CAISDQRSEQYF
- | TRBJ2-7 | TRBV6-1 | many | TGTGCCAGCACCCCAACCGCCTCGAGCTCCTACGAGCAGTACTTC | CASTPTASSSYEQYF